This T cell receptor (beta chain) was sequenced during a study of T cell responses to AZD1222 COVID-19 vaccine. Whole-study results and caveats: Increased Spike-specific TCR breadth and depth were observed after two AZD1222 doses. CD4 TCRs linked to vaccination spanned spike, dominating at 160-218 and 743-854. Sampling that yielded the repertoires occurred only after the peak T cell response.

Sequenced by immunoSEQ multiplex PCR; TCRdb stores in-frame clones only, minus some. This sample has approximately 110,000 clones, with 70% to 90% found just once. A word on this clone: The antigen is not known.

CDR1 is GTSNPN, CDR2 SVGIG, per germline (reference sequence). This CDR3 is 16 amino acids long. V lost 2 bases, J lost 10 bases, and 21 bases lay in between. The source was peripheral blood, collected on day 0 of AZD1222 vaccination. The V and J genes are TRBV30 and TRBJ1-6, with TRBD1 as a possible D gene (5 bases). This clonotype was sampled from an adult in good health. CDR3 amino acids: CAWSSPGPRRASPLHF. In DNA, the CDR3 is TGTGCCTGGAGTAGTCCGGGACCCCGCAGGGCCTCACCCCTCCACTTT.